This T cell receptor (beta chain) was sequenced during a study of T cell changes during pregnancy in multiple sclerosis. Profiling relied on immunoSEQ multiplex PCR, and the TCRdb table lists in-frame clones only, not all of them. Here the sample spans about 36,000 clones, around 91% being singletons. Germline V gene data show CDR1 as SGHTA and CDR2 as FQGNSA. The CDR3 has 14 residues. V lost 2 bases, J lost 0 bases, and 6 bases lay in between. V and J are TRBV7-2 and TRBJ2-3, with D perhaps matching TRBD2 (5 bases). This TCR was sampled from a female donor in good health, enrolled as a control in a pregnancy study. The material sequenced was CD4+ T cells from peripheral blood mononuclear cells, taken in the second trimester of pregnancy. DNA for the CDR3: TGTGCCAGCAGCTTATCGGGAAGCACAGATACGCAGTATTTT. It encodes CASSLSGSTDTQYF.